This T cell receptor (beta chain) is drawn from a study of shared clonotypes between healthy human individuals. For the study at large: Those who served as donors were a couple of women and a few men between the ages of 18 and 49.

Overall study results and limits: Clonotype sharing among donors, it was expected, would be affected by sequencing depth.

The CDR3 is 14 residues long. The V end was cut by 6 bases, the J end by 3 bases, with 14 bases between. CDR1 is SGHNT, CDR2 YYREEE, per germline (reference sequence). Produced via immunoSEQ multiplex PCR; TCRdb's table is partial and in-frame only. The sample consists of approximately 2,000,000 clones, about nine tenths of them appearing once. Comments on this clone: Its antigen is not known.

Within Nashville, Tennessee resided all donors, each a Caucasian adult. CD4+ cells underwent separation, giving CD45RA+ naive and CD45RA-negative memory subsets. The sequenced sample was naive CD4+ T cells from PBMCs. The sample's subset: CD45RA+ positively selected. The chain has TRBV5-4 and TRBJ2-3; D is uncertain. This clonotype was obtained from a man aged 18 to 29 in good health. Some clones in this sample may be carry-over from other donors' samples. DNA for the CDR3: TGTGCCAGCAACCTCGCGCGCGAAACAGATACGCAGTATTTT. It translates to CASNLARETDTQYF.